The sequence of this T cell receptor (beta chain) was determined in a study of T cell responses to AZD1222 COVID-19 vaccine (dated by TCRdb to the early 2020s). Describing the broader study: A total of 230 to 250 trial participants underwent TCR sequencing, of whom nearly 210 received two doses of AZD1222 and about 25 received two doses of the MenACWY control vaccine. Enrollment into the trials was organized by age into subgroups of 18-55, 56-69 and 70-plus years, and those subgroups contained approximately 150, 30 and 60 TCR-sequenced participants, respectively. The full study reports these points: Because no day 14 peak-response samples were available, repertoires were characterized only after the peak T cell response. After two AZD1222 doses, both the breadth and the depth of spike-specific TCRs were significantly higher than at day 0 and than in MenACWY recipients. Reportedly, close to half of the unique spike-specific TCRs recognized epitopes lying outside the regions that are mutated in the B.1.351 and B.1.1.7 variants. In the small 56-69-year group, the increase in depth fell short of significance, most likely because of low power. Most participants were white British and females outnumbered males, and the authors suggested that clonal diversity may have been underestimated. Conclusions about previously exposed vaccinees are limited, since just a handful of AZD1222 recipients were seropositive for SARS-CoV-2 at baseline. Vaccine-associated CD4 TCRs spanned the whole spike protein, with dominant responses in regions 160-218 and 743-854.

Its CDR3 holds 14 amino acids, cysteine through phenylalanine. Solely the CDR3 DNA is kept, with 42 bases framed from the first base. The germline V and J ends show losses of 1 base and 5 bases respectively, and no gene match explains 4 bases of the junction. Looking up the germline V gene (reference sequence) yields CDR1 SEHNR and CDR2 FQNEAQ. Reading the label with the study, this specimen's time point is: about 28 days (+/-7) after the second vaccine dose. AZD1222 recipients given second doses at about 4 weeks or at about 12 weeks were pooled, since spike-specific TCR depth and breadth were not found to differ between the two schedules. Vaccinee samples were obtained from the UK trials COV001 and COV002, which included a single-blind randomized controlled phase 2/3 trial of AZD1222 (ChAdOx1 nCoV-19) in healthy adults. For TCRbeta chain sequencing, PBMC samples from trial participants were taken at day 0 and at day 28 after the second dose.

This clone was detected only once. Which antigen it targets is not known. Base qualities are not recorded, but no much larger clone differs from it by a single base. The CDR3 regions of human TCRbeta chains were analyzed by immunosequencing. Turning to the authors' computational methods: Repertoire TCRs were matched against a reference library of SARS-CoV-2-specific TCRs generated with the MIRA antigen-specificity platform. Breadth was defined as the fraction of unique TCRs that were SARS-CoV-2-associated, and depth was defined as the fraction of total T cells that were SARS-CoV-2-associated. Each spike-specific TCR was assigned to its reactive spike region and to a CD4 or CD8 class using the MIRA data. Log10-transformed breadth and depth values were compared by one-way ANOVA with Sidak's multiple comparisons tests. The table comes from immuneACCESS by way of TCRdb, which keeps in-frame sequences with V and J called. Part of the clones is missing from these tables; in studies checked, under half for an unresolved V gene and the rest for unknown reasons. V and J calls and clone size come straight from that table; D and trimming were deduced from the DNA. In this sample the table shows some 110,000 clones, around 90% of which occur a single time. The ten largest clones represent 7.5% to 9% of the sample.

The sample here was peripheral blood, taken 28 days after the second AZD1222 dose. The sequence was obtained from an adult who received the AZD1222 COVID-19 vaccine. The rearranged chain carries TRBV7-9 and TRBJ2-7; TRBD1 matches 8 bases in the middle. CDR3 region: CASSLEGQVNEQYF. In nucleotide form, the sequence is TGTGCCAGCAGCTTAGAGGGACAGGTTAACGAGCAGTACTTC.